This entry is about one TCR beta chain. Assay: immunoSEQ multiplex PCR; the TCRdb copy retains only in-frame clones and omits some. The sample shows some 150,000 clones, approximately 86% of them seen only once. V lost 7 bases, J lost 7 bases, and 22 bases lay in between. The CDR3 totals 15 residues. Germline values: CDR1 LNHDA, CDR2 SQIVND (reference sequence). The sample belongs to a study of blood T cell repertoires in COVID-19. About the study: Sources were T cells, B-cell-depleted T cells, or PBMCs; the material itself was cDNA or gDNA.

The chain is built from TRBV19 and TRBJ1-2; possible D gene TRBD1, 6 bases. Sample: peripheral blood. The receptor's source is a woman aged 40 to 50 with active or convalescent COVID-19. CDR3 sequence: CASTTMDSGKVGYTF. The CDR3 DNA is TGTGCCAGTACCACCATGGACAGTGGAAAGGTTGGCTACACCTTC.